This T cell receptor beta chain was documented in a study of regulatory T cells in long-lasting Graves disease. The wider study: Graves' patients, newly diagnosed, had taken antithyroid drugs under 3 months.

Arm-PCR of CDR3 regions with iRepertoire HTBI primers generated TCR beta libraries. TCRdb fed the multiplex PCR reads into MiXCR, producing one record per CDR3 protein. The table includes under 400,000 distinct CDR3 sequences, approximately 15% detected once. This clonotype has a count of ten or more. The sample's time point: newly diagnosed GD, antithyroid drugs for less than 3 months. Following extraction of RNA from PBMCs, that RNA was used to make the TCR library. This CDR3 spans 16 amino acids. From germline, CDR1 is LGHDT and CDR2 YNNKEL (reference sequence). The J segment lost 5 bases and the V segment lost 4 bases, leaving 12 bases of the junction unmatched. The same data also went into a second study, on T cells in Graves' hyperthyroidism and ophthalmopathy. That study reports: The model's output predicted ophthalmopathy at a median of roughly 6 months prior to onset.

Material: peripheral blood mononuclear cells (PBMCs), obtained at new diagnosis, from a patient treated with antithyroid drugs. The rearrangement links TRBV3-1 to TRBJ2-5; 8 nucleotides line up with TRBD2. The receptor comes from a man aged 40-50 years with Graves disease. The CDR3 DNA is TGTGCCAGCAGCCTTTTCTATGCGGGGGGAAGGGAGACCCAGTACTTC. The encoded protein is CASSLFYAGGRETQYF.